The entry below gives a single T cell receptor beta chain sequence along with its context. Here immunoSEQ multiplex PCR was the method, and the copy in TCRdb shows in-frame clones only, minus some. The sample shows about 250,000 clones, roughly 87% of them seen only once. The CDR3 loop spans 16 amino acids. Germline-derived CDR1 and CDR2 are SGHTA and FQGTGA. Trimming stripped 5 bases from V and 0 bases from J, with 14 bases between. The source of the sample is a study of blood T cell repertoires in COVID-19. The sequence was collected from a woman aged 25 to 39 with acute COVID-19. Material: PBMCs or T cells enriched from blood (not recorded which). The chain is built from TRBV7-3 and TRBJ2-1; perhaps TRBD2 as D (6 bases). CDR3 residues: CASSQRAVSSYNEQFF. The DNA of the CDR3 is TGTGCCAGCAGCCAGCGGGCAGTGAGCTCCTACAATGAGCAGTTCTTC.